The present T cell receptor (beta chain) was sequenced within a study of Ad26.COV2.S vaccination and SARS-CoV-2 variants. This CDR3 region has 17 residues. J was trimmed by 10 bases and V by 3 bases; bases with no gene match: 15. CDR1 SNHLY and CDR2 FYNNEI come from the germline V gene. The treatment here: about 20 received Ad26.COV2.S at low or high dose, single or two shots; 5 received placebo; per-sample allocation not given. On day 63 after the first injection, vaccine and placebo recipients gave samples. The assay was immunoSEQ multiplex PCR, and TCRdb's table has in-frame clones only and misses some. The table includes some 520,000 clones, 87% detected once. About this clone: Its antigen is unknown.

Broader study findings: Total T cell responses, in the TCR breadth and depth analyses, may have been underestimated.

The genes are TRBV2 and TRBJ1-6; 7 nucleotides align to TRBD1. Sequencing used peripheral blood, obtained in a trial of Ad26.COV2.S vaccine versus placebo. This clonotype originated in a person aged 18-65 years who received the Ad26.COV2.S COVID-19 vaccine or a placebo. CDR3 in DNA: TGTGCCAGCAGTGAGGGGACAGCAAGCCCTTCAGGATCACCCCTCCACTTT. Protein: CASSEGTASPSGSPLHF.